This TCR beta chain emerged from a study of blood T cell repertoires in COVID-19 (TCRdb year 2020). Regarding the study in general: Samples from collaborators originated in the United States, Italy and Spain and spanned both the acute and convalescent phases of COVID-19. Sample metadata almost always included a de-identified subject ID, COVID-19 status, age in years and sex. The repertoires were released in a freely available public database intended as a resource for research on the immune response to SARS-CoV-2. Samples were obtained from the ongoing ImmuneRACE study (first 160 participants) and from 1,254 subjects provided by 6 global collaborators. The prospective study material was composed of cDNA or gDNA derived from T cells, B-cell-depleted T cells, or PBMCs. Where available, HLA class I and class II types were obtained from metadata supplied by the sample provider rather than from assay-based typing. Subjects who had been exposed to COVID-19, were actively infected with it, or had recovered from it provided the deeply sampled blood TCRbeta repertoires that made up the dataset. On the study overall, not on this receptor specifically: The amount of clinical and demographic metadata varied by source and participant and was provided uncurated.

Whole blood was collected in K2EDTA tubes by collaborating institutions according to the institutions' own protocols. Collaborator samples were shipped for TCRbeta analysis as frozen whole blood, isolated PBMCs, or DNA extracted from either sample type. TCRbeta CDR3 regions were amplified from genomic DNA by means of the immunoSEQ Assay, a bias-controlled multiplex PCR. In the source study's methods: Within the assay, amplification of reference gene primers was used to estimate how many nucleated cells each sample contained. To quantify the absolute abundance of each unique TCRbeta CDR3 rearrangement, sequence reads were collapsed and filtered. For each sample, productive Simpson clonality was calculated by taking the square root of Simpson's diversity index across productive rearrangements. TCRdb re-hosts the immuneACCESS table, in-frame sequences only. Its copies lack some clones; in the studies checked, an unresolved V gene accounts for under half of them, and the cause for the rest is not known. The V and J calls and clone size were taken over from that table, and D and trimming were inferred from the DNA. This sample holds over 110,000 clones; 88% were observed only once. The ten most abundant clones make up around 26% of the sample.

The germline V gene provides CDR1 KGHSH and CDR2 LQKENI. Reading from cysteine to phenylalanine, the CDR3 counts 11 amino acids. Only the CDR3 portion is preserved as DNA: 33 bases, with reading frame beginning at the first base. V lost 4 bases and J lost 15 bases; the stretch between them is 13 bases long. The sample holds a few counts of this clone. No antigen is known for it. Per-base qualities were not stored, and no clone one base away is much larger. The sequence was collected from a human donor in a cohort sampled during active COVID-19. The material sequenced was peripheral blood. The chain couples TRBV18 to TRBJ2-1; TRBD2 could be the D gene, as 6 bases match. For the CDR3, the sequence is CASSQGLSSFF. The nucleotide sequence is TGTGCCAGCTCACAGGGACTGAGTTCGTTCTTC.